Below, 17 T cell receptor beta chains from the same sample are listed, as sequenced in a study of yellow fever vaccine responses in identical twins. TCRdb analysed the RT-PCR reads with MiXCR anew, one entry per CDR3 protein. This table has around 15,000 distinct CDR3 sequences, approximately 82% appearing once. The source was T cells from blood (PBMCs), unsorted or a sorted subset (not recorded which), collected before or after yellow fever vaccination (not recorded which). These receptors were obtained from a woman aged 18-35 years who received the yellow fever vaccine.

The chain combines TRBV11-1 with TRBJ1-1; 7 bases are a match to TRBD1. The trim removed 6 bases at V and 0 bases at J, leaving 7 bases unmatched. This CDR3 region has 15 residues. Germline V gene sequence: CDR1 SGHAT, CDR2 FQDESV (reference sequence). The CDR3 DNA sequence: TGTGCCAGCAGTTCCGGGACAGCGATGAACACTGAAGCTTTCTTT. Its protein is CASSSGTAMNTEAFF. Full variable domain (missing parts from reference TRBV11-1 and TRBJ1-1): EAEVAQSPRYKITEKSQAVAFWCDPISGHATLYWYRQILGQGPELLVQFQDESVVDDSQLPKDRFSAERLKGVDSTLKIQPAELGDSAMYLCASSSGTAMNTEAFFGQGTRLTVV.

The chain couples TRBV5-1 to TRBJ2-1, with 8 bases lining up with TRBD2. CDR3 length equals 15 residues. Trimming at V came to 4 bases and at J to 8 bases, leaving 11 bases not matched to a gene. Germline V lookup: CDR1 SGHRS, CDR2 YFSETQ. The CDR3: CASSPLGAGVDEQFF. In nucleotides, the CDR3 is TGCGCCAGCAGCCCATTAGGAGCGGGAGTAGATGAGCAGTTCTTC.

This rearrangement joins TRBV11-3 to TRBJ2-7; D is unclear. This CDR3 has 14 residues. Trimming removed 4 bases from V and 3 bases from J, with 13 bases in between. Germline assignment: CDR1 SGHNT and CDR2 YENEEA. The CDR3 region has the DNA TGTGCCAGCAGCTCGGATGGATACAACTACGAGCAGTACTTC. Translation: CASSSDGYNYEQYF.

The chain couples TRBV4-2 to TRBJ1-2, with D tentatively TRBD1 (6 bases). Germline V CDR1 and CDR2: LGHNA, YNFKEQ. This CDR3 comprises 16 residues. Trimming took off 3 bases at V and 4 bases at J, with 18 bases between the two ends. CDR3 sequence: CASSHVPGEEIYGYTF. CDR3 bases: TGTGCCAGCAGCCATGTTCCAGGGGAGGAGATCTATGGCTACACCTTC.

The chain uses TRBV20-1 and TRBJ2-7, with a weak D call TRBD2 (5 bases). This CDR3 region has 15 residues. From germline, CDR1 is DFQATT and CDR2 SNEGSKA (reference sequence). Trimming removed 1 base at V and 2 bases at J, with 15 bases between. This CDR3 is CSARVDPRTPYEQYF. CDR3 bases: TGCAGTGCTAGAGTCGACCCTAGGACTCCCTACGAGCAGTACTTC.

This clonotype was observed a few times. The chain couples TRBV29-1 to TRBJ2-1; 9 bases line up with TRBD2. The CDR3 is 13 amino acids. Trimming cost V 4 bases and J 7 bases; bases outside gene matches: 5. Germline-derived CDR1 and CDR2 are SQVTM and ANQGSEA. CDR3 in DNA: TGCAGCGTTGGGGGACTAGCCGGTAATGAGCAGTTCTTC. It specifies CSVGGLAGNEQFF.

The chain combines TRBV21-1 with TRBJ2-1; TRBD2, the table's D call, was not compared with the DNA. TRBV21-1 is flagged as a pseudogene. The CDR3 extends over 17 amino acids. Here the CDR3 DNA reads TGTGCCAGCAGCGCCCATCAGGGGAGGGAGTCCTACAATGAGCAGTTCTTC. It encodes CASSAHQGRESYNEQFF.

The rearrangement uses TRBV12-3 or TRBV12-4 and TRBJ2-5, with TRBD1 matching 7 bases. This CDR3 region has 14 residues. J gave up 4 bases and V 5 bases, and 7 bases lay outside the gene matches. DNA for the CDR3: TGTGCCAGCAGTATAAGACAGGGTCGAGAGACCCAGTACTTC. Encoded protein: CASSIRQGRETQYF.

The rearrangement joins TRBV29-1 to TRBJ2-5; the D call may be TRBD1 or TRBD2 (5 bases each). Germline-derived CDR1 and CDR2 are SQVTM and ANQGSEA. The CDR3 is made up of 13 amino acids. Trimming took 6 bases from V and 1 from J, leaving 12 bases between them. The CDR3 DNA sequence: TGCAGCGTAGTCCAGGGACCCCAAGAGACCCAGTACTTC. Protein product: CSVVQGPQETQYF.

The chain uses TRBV5-5 and TRBJ2-3, with TRBD2 as a possible D gene (5 bases). Germline V CDR1 and CDR2: SGHKS, YYEKEE (reference sequence). The CDR3 runs 14 residues. V lost 0 bases to trimming and J lost 4 bases, with 9 bases between them. The CDR3 spells CASSLASGPDTQYF. CDR3 coding DNA: TGTGCCAGCAGCTTGGCCAGCGGTCCAGATACGCAGTATTTT.

The count of this clonotype is one. The chain recombines TRBV11-2 with TRBJ2-7; the D gene is possibly TRBD2 (5 bases). V lost 2 bases, J lost 2 bases, and 13 bases lay in between. The CDR3 runs 15 residues. CDR1 is SGHAT and CDR2 is FQNNGV in the germline V gene. CDR3 DNA sequence: TGTGCCAGCAGCTTATTCAGCGGACCTGCCTACGAGCAGTACTTC. It yields the protein CASSLFSGPAYEQYF.

The chain is built from TRBV20-1 and TRBJ2-5, with D tentatively TRBD1 or TRBD2 (5 bases each). Trimming removed 8 bases at V and 2 bases at J, with 9 bases between. Germline V gene data show CDR1 as DFQATT and CDR2 as SNEGSKA (reference sequence). CDR3 length: 11 residues. CDR3 region: CSSGGQETQYF. The DNA of the CDR3 is TGCAGTTCTGGGGGTCAAGAGACCCAGTACTTC.

The J gene is TRBJ2-1, the V gene TRBV4-1; D unresolved. Germline CDR1 MGHRA, CDR2 YSYEKL. The CDR3 runs 13 residues. The germline V and J ends were trimmed by 8 bases and 3 bases, with 11 bases remaining between them. The CDR3: CASVGEGYNEQFF. The CDR3 nucleotides are TGCGCCAGCGTCGGTGAAGGCTACAATGAGCAGTTCTTC.

The chain combines TRBV29-1 with TRBJ2-1, with 7 bases aligning to TRBD1. J was trimmed by 6 bases and V by 4 bases; bases with no gene match: 6. This CDR3 comprises 13 residues. Germline CDR1 is SQVTM and CDR2 is ANQGSEA. The CDR3 here is CSVVGGILNEQFF. CDR3 nucleotides: TGCAGCGTTGTAGGGGGCATCCTCAATGAGCAGTTCTTC.

The chain employs TRBV5-1 and TRBJ2-1; maybe TRBD2 (6 bases). Germline assignment: CDR1 SGHRS and CDR2 YFSETQ. The CDR3 spans 16 residues. The V end lost 2 bases, the J end lost 7 bases, and 19 bases lay between the germline ends. This chain's CDR3 is CASSFLTSMERNEQFF. The CDR3 DNA reads TGCGCCAGCAGCTTCCTAACTAGCATGGAACGGAATGAGCAGTTCTTC. The full variable domain, its missing parts supplied by reference TRBV5-1 and TRBJ2-1, is KAGVTQTPRYLIKTRGQQVTLSCSPISGHRSVSWYQQTPGQGLQFLFEYFSETQRNKGNFPGRFSGRQFSNSRSEMNVSTLELGDSALYLCASSFLTSMERNEQFFGPGTRLTVL.

The chain is built from TRBV19 and TRBJ2-7; maybe TRBD1 (5 bases). Looked up from germline, CDR1 is LNHDA and CDR2 is SQIVND (reference sequence). V dropped 1 base and J dropped 6 bases, with 10 bases sitting between them. CDR3 length: 13 amino acids. DNA of the CDR3: TGTGCCAGTAGTATAGGGCCAGGGCGCGAGCAGTACTTC. This sequence encodes CASSIGPGREQYF. The full variable domain, with the rest looked up from reference TRBV19 and TRBJ2-7, is DGGITQSPKYLFRKEGQNVTLSCEQNLNHDAMYWYRQDPGQGLRLIYYSQIVNDFQKGDIAEGYSVSREKKESFPLTVTSAQKNPTAFYLCASSIGPGREQYFGPGTRLTVT.

The rearrangement links TRBV7-9 to TRBJ2-7, with 9 positions matching TRBD2. Germline CDR1 SEHNR, CDR2 FQNEAQ (reference sequence). This CDR3 is built from 13 residues. V was clipped by 6 bases and J by 5 bases; unmatched bases: 5. The CDR3 coding sequence is TGTGCCAGCAGTTATAGCGGGAGCAACGAGCAGTACTTC. Translated, it gives CASSYSGSNEQYF.